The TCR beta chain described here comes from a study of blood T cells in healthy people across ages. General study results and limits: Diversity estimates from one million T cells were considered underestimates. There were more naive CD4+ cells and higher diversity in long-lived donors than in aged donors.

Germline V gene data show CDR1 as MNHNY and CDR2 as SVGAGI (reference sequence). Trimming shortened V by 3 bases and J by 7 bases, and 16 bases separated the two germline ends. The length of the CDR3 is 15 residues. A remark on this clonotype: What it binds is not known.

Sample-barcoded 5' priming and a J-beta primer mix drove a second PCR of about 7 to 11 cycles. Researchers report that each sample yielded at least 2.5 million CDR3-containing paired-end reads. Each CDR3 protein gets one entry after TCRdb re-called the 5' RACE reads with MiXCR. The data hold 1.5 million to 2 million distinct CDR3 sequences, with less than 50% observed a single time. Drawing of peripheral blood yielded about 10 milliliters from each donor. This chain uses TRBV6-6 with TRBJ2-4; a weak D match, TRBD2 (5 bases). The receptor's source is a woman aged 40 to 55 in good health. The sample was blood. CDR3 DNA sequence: TGTGCCAGCAGTTATCAAACGGGGTCGGAGAACATTCAGTACTTC. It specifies CASSYQTGSENIQYF.